The source of this T cell receptor beta chain is a study of blood T cell repertoires in COVID-19. In the authors' methods: Nucleated cell number was recorded as an estimate derived from reference gene primer amplification. The repertoire was sequenced with immunoSEQ multiplex PCR; TCRdb's copy has only in-frame clones and lacks some. V, J and clone size were drawn from that table, and D and trimming were deduced from the DNA. The table includes over 300,000 clones, 88% detected once. The CDR3 is made up of 16 amino acids. The germline V gene has CDR1 SGHRS and CDR2 YFSETQ. Unmatched junction bases numbered 6, after V lost 2 bases and J lost 1 base.

The specimen was PBMCs or T cells enriched from blood (not recorded which). V is TRBV5-1 and J is TRBJ1-1, with TRBD1 matching over 9 bases. The TCR comes from a woman aged 30 to 39 with acute COVID-19. DNA of the CDR3: TGCGCCAGCAGCTTTATACAGGGGGCGCCGAACACTGAAGCTTTCTTT. Translating it yields CASSFIQGAPNTEAFF.